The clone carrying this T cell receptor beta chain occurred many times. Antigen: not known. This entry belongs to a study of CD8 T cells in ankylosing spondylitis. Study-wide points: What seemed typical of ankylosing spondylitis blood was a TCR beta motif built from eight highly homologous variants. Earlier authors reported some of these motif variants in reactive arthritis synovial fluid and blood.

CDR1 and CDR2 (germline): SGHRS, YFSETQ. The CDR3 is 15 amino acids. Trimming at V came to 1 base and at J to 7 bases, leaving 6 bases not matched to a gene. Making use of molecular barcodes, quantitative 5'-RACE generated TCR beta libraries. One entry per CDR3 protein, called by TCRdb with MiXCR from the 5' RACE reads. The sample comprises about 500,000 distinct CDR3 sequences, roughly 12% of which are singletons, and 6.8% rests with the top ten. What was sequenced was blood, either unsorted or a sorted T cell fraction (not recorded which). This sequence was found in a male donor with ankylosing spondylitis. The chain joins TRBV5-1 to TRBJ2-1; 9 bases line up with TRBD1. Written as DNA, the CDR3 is TGCGCCAGCAGCTTGAAACAGGGGGCGCAAAATGAGCAGTTCTTC. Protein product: CASSLKQGAQNEQFF.